A single sample gave rise to the 30 T cell receptor beta chains below, sequenced in a study of blood T cell repertoires in COVID-19. TCRdb's copy holds only in-frame clones and misses some; the assay was immunoSEQ multiplex PCR. The table lists about 140,000 clones, around 81% of them singletons, with approximately 1.4% in the top ten. The sample consisted of peripheral blood. These receptors were collected from a human donor in a cohort sampled during active COVID-19.

This chain uses TRBV27 with TRBJ1-2, with D possibly being TRBD1 (5 bases). V lost 4 bases and J 8 bases, leaving 14 bases between the germline ends. CDR3 length: 13 amino acids. Germline V gene data show CDR1 as MNHEY and CDR2 as SMNVEV (reference sequence). Here the CDR3 DNA reads TGTGCCAGCAGTTCGAGACAGAGCAGAGGCTACACCTTC. It translates to CASSSRQSRGYTF.

This clone has more than one count but fewer than ten. Here the CDR3 reads CASSLRGHNQPQHF. CDR3 sequence (DNA): TGTGCCAGCAGCTTGAGAGGACACAATCAGCCCCAGCATTTT. V is TRBV5-6 and J is TRBJ1-5; D perhaps matches TRBD1 (5 bases). Germline CDR1 is SGHDT and CDR2 is YYEEEE. The germline V and J ends were trimmed by 1 base and 3 bases, with 8 bases remaining between them. The length of the CDR3 is 14 residues.

The gene calls are TRBV7-8 and TRBJ2-3; 10 nucleotides align to TRBD1. In germline, CDR1 is SGHVS, CDR2 FQNEAQ. The CDR3 sequence is 14 residues long. V shed 8 bases and J 2 bases; nucleotides not matched to a gene: 4. DNA of the CDR3: TGTGCCAGCGAGGGACAGGGGTACACAGATACGCAGTATTTT. Translated, it gives CASEGQGYTDTQYF.

V gene TRBV7-2 combines with J gene TRBJ2-7; perhaps TRBD2 as D (5 bases). CDR3 length equals 15 residues. Germline CDR1 reads SGHTA; CDR2 reads FQGNSA. Trimming left V 1 base short and J 4 bases short, with 14 bases between. CDR3 in amino acids: CASSLGPGETYEQYF. The CDR3 DNA reads as TGTGCCAGCAGCTTAGGACCCGGGGAGACATACGAGCAGTACTTC.

V is TRBV7-9 and J is TRBJ2-5; 7 positions agree with TRBD1. V lost 1 base and J lost 5; bases outside the gene matches: 4. Germline-derived CDR1 and CDR2 are SEHNR and FQNEAQ (reference sequence). The CDR3 has 14 amino acids. The CDR3 spells CASSLVRQGETQYF. For the CDR3, the DNA is TGTGCCAGCAGCTTAGTTAGACAGGGCGAGACCCAGTACTTC. Looking up the rest from reference TRBV7-9 and TRBJ2-5 gives the full variable domain: DTGVSQNPRHKITKRGQNVTFRCDPISEHNRLYWYRQTLGQGPEFLTYFQNEAQLEKSRLLSDRFSAERPKGSFSTLEIQRTEQGDSAMYLCASSLVRQGETQYFGPGTRLLVL.

V and J are TRBV19 and TRBJ2-1; perhaps TRBD1 as D (7 bases). Germline CDR1 is LNHDA and CDR2 is SQIVND (reference sequence). V was shortened by 11 bases and J by 2 bases, with 16 bases between the two germline ends. The CDR3 sequence is 14 residues long. CDR3 nucleotide sequence: TGTGCCGCGGGGAGGCAGGGGGCCTACAATGAGCAGTTCTTC. Residues: CAAGRQGAYNEQFF.

Here the CDR3 DNA reads TGTGCCAGCAGCTTGGGACTAGCGGGGATCCAAGAGACCCAGTACTTC. It yields the protein CASSLGLAGIQETQYF. The chain couples TRBV5-4 to TRBJ2-5, with 11 nucleotides matching TRBD2. CDR1 and CDR2 (germline): SGHNT, YYREEE (reference sequence). The CDR3 loop spans 16 amino acids. V shed 0 bases, J shed 1 base, and the junction held 2 bases outside the gene matches.

This chain joins TRBV5-6 and TRBJ2-4; D ambiguous. V lost 4 bases and J 5 bases, leaving 19 bases between the germline ends. The CDR3 is 16 amino acids. Germline CDR1 SGHDT, CDR2 YYEEEE. In DNA, the CDR3 is TGTGCCAGCAGCAGCCGAGAGCGACCAACTGAAAACATTCAGTACTTC. Translated: CASSSRERPTENIQYF.

This rearrangement joins TRBV19 to TRBJ2-1; TRBD1 agrees at 8 bases. Germline V gene lookup returns CDR1 LNHDA and CDR2 SQIVND (reference sequence). The V segment lost 3 bases and the J segment 1 base; nucleotides outside the gene matches: 2. This CDR3 region has 15 residues. CDR3 nucleotides: TGTGCCAGTAGTATCCGACAGGGGTCCTACAATGAGCAGTTCTTC. Translating it yields CASSIRQGSYNEQFF.

J is TRBJ1-2 and V is TRBV3-1 (or the pseudogene TRBV3-2); D is perhaps TRBD1 (5 bases). V lost 1 base, J lost 5 bases, and 14 bases lay in between. This CDR3 has 15 residues. CDR1 LGHDT and CDR2 YNNKEL come from the germline V gene (reference sequence). The CDR3 sequence is CASSQGPGGPYGYTF. CDR3 DNA: TGTGCCAGCAGCCAAGGTCCGGGGGGTCCTTATGGCTACACCTTC.

The chain uses TRBV19 and TRBJ1-5; 8 bases line up with TRBD1. The ends lost 4 bases at V and 5 bases at J; junction bases unmatched: 13. This CDR3 region has 17 residues. The germline V gene has CDR1 LNHDA and CDR2 SQIVND (reference sequence). The CDR3 DNA sequence: TGTGCCAGTAGTACCGGGACCAGGGGGCAACCCCATCAGCCCCAGCATTTT. The encoded protein is CASSTGTRGQPHQPQHF.

V gene TRBV7-9 combines with J gene TRBJ2-5; TRBD2 might be the D (5 bases). The CDR3 runs 15 residues. The V gene's germline CDR1 is SEHNR and CDR2 FQNEAQ (reference sequence). V lost 3 bases and J lost 4, with 15 bases in between. CDR3 sequence: CASSLVSGTGETQYF. The CDR3 region has the DNA TGTGCCAGCAGCTTGGTCAGCGGTACGGGAGAGACCCAGTACTTC.

J is TRBJ2-5 and V is TRBV5-1, with 7 nucleotides matching TRBD2. CDR1 and CDR2 (germline): SGHRS, YFSETQ. V lost 2 bases to trimming and J lost 5 bases; unmatched junction nucleotides: 6. This CDR3 region has 14 residues. CDR3 loop: CASSFAAGEETQYF. The CDR3 DNA reads as TGCGCCAGCAGCTTCGCTGCGGGAGAGGAGACCCAGTACTTC.

This chain connects TRBV19 to TRBJ2-1; 14 bases map to TRBD2. CDR1 is LNHDA and CDR2 is SQIVND in the germline V gene (reference sequence). This CDR3 is 16 amino acids long. Germline trimming cut 3 bases from V and 4 bases from J; bases unmatched to any gene: 2. DNA for the CDR3: TGTGCCAGTAGTATTAGACTAGCGGGAGGGTACAATGAGCAGTTCTTC. Its protein is CASSIRLAGGYNEQFF. The full variable domain, with the rest looked up from reference TRBV19 and TRBJ2-1, is DGGITQSPKYLFRKEGQNVTLSCEQNLNHDAMYWYRQDPGQGLRLIYYSQIVNDFQKGDIAEGYSVSREKKESFPLTVTSAQKNPTAFYLCASSIRLAGGYNEQFFGPGTRLTVL.

The rearrangement joins TRBV28 to TRBJ2-7; 8 positions match TRBD1. This CDR3 comprises 15 residues. CDR1 is MDHEN and CDR2 is SYDVKM in the germline V gene. V shed 7 bases and J 0 bases; nucleotides not matched to a gene: 8. The CDR3 bases are TGTGCCAGCAACTCAGGGGGCGCCCTCTCCTACGAGCAGTACTTC. As protein: CASNSGGALSYEQYF.

The gene calls are TRBV29-1 and TRBJ1-1; perhaps TRBD1 as D (5 bases). This CDR3 is 15 amino acids long. Germline-derived CDR1 and CDR2 are SQVTM and ANQGSEA. Trimming cost V 1 base and J 7 bases, with 19 bases left between them. In nucleotides, the CDR3 is TGCAGCGTTGAAGGTGTCTCGGGGGAGTATGGTGAAGCTTTCTTT. It yields the protein CSVEGVSGEYGEAFF.

The gene calls are TRBV19 and TRBJ2-1; D is possibly TRBD1 (5 bases). CDR1 is LNHDA and CDR2 is SQIVND in the germline V gene (reference sequence). This CDR3 comprises 13 residues. V lost 5 bases, J lost 5 bases, and 10 bases lay in between. Here the CDR3 reads CASSLGQNNEQFF. The CDR3 region has the DNA TGTGCCAGTAGTCTCGGACAAAACAATGAGCAGTTCTTC.

The chain employs TRBV27 and TRBJ2-1; D unclear. Deletions cut 7 bases from V and 8 bases from J, with 12 bases between. Per the germline V gene, CDR1 is MNHEY and CDR2 is SMNVEV (reference sequence). The CDR3 length is 12 residues. CDR3 nucleotide sequence: TGTGCCAGCACCTCTAAATCCTATGAGCAGTTCTTC. It codes for CASTSKSYEQFF.

The chain joins TRBV14 to TRBJ2-2; maybe TRBD1 (6 bases). The CDR3 contains 15 residues. Germline CDR1 reads SGHDN; CDR2 reads FVKESK. Trimming left V 4 bases short and J 4 bases short, with 13 bases between. CDR3 sequence (DNA): TGTGCCAGCAGCCCTGCAGGGGTTTTCACCGGGGAGCTGTTTTTT. Amino acid sequence: CASSPAGVFTGELFF.

This rearrangement joins TRBV3-1 (or the pseudogene TRBV3-2) to TRBJ2-2; tentatively, D is TRBD2 (6 bases). Per germline, CDR1 LGHDT and CDR2 YNNKEL (reference sequence). Trimming shortened V by 3 bases and J by 3 bases, and 11 bases separated the two germline ends. CDR3 length: 15 residues. Written as DNA, the CDR3 is TGTGCCAGCAGCCAGCCGGGGGACCACACCGGGGAGCTGTTTTTT. Translated: CASSQPGDHTGELFF.

This chain joins TRBV27 and TRBJ2-1, with TRBD2 identical over 12 bases. The V and J ends lost 6 bases and 5 bases, in that order; junction bases with no gene match: 5. Germline values: CDR1 MNHEY, CDR2 SMNVEV (reference sequence). CDR3 size: 15 residues. The CDR3 region has the DNA TGTGCCAGCAGCCCTAGCGGGAGGGCGAACAATGAGCAGTTCTTC. It codes for CASSPSGRANNEQFF.

The chain combines TRBV6-5 with TRBJ2-7, with D perhaps TRBD1 (6 bases). The CDR3 covers 12 residues. Per the germline V gene, CDR1 is MNHEY and CDR2 is SVGAGI. The V and J ends lost 6 bases and 2 bases respectively, with 8 bases between them. This CDR3 reads CASRDSTYEQYF. The CDR3 DNA follows: TGTGCCAGCAGGGACAGTACCTACGAGCAGTACTTC.

Only one count was recorded for this clone. The chain joins TRBV7-2 to TRBJ2-7; 11 nucleotides agree with TRBD1. This CDR3 region has 17 residues. V shed 5 bases, J shed 3 bases, and the junction held 12 bases outside the gene matches. The germline CDR1 and CDR2 sequences are SGHTA and FQGNSA. The chain's CDR3 is CASSIDGTGGRYYEQYF. The CDR3 DNA sequence: TGTGCCAGCAGCATCGATGGGACAGGGGGGAGGTACTACGAGCAGTACTTC.

V usage is TRBV28 and J usage is TRBJ2-7; 9 bases match TRBD1. The junction had 4 bases not matched to a gene; V was cut back by 1 base and J by 6 bases. The CDR3 contains 14 residues. Germline values: CDR1 MDHEN, CDR2 SYDVKM. The chain's CDR3 is CASSLSTGGGEQYF. The CDR3 region has the DNA TGTGCCAGCAGTTTATCGACAGGGGGTGGCGAGCAGTACTTC.

This sequence joins TRBV28 and TRBJ1-4, with 7 bases fitting TRBD1. J was trimmed by 5 bases and V by 6 bases; bases with no gene match: 9. The V gene's germline CDR1 is MDHEN and CDR2 SYDVKM. The CDR3 has 15 residues. The CDR3 is CASRSNRGVNEKLFF. In DNA, the CDR3 is TGTGCCAGCAGGTCGAACAGGGGCGTCAATGAAAAACTGTTTTTT.

The rearrangement joins TRBV9 to TRBJ1-4; TRBD1 might be the D (5 bases). Germline CDR1 is SGDLS and CDR2 is YYNGEE. V was clipped by 2 bases and J by 8 bases, with 19 bases between them. The CDR3 extends over 16 amino acids. The CDR3 nucleotides are TGTGCCAGCAGCGTCGGTTCCGGTGGGCGGGGGGAAAAACTGTTTTTT. It codes for CASSVGSGGRGEKLFF. Full variable domain (missing parts from reference TRBV9 and TRBJ1-4): DSGVTQTPKHLITATGQRVTLRCSPRSGDLSVYWYQQSLDQGLQFLIQYYNGEERAKGNILERFSAQQFPDLHSELNLSSLELGDSALYFCASSVGSGGRGEKLFFGSGTQLSVL.

This chain uses TRBV15 with TRBJ2-3; a weak D match, TRBD2 (6 bases). The CDR3 covers 16 residues. V dropped 0 bases and J dropped 2 bases, with 12 bases sitting between them. Per germline, CDR1 LNHNV and CDR2 YYDKDF (reference sequence). For the CDR3, the DNA is TGTGCCACCAGCAGAGAAATCGGCGGGAACACAGATACGCAGTATTTT. Translating gives CATSREIGGNTDTQYF.

V is TRBV30 and J is TRBJ2-5, with TRBD2 matching 7 bases. Per germline, CDR1 GTSNPN and CDR2 SVGIG (reference sequence). With V trimmed by 0 bases and J by 5 bases, 6 bases remained unmatched. The CDR3 spans 14 residues. The CDR3 reads CAWSVPLAMETQYF. The CDR3 nucleotides are TGTGCCTGGAGTGTACCACTAGCGATGGAGACCCAGTACTTC.

The rearrangement joins TRBV27 to TRBJ1-4; 7 bases align to TRBD1. With 7 bases clipped from V and 0 bases from J, the junction kept 11 bases outside the gene matches. The CDR3 covers 17 residues. Germline assignment: CDR1 MNHEY and CDR2 SMNVEV (reference sequence). CDR3 in DNA: TGTGCCAGCACCTCGACAGGGTTCAGGGCAACTAATGAAAAACTGTTTTTT. This codes for CASTSTGFRATNEKLFF.

V usage is TRBV7-6 and J usage is TRBJ2-3, with 8 bases identical to TRBD2. V gave up 4 bases and J gave up 4 bases; unmatched junction bases: 10. The germline V gene encodes CDR1 SGHVS and CDR2 FNYEAQ. The CDR3 loop spans 16 amino acids. For the CDR3, the DNA is TGTGCCAGCAGCTCCCTAAGCGGGAGCGGGCCAGATACGCAGTATTTT. Translating gives CASSSLSGSGPDTQYF. The full variable domain, completed using reference TRBV7-6 and TRBJ2-3, is GAGVSQSPRYKVTKRGQDVALRCDPISGHVSLYWYRQALGQGPEFLTYFNYEAQQDKSGLPNDRFSAERPEGSISTLTIQRTEQRDSAMYRCASSSLSGSGPDTQYFGPGTRLTVL.